Below are 2 T cell receptor beta chains sequenced from a single sample in a study of early T cells in non-severe SARS-CoV-2 infection. Using its own MiXCR run on the 5' RACE reads, TCRdb lists one record per CDR3 protein. The sample lists 35,000 to 50,000 distinct CDR3 sequences; 5.5% to 7.5% were seen once. Sample: whole blood. Every receptor here comes from an adult who was a healthcare worker with PCR-confirmed SARS-CoV-2 infection or an uninfected control (not recorded which).

This clonotype was picked up many times. The chain couples TRBV6-5 to TRBJ2-2; D may be TRBD2 (6 bases). CDR3 length: 14 amino acids. Trimming stripped 6 bases from V and 3 bases from J, with 11 bases between. CDR1 and CDR2 from the germline V gene are MNHEY and SVGAGI. This CDR3 reads CASSPGTYTGELFF. The DNA of the CDR3 is TGTGCCAGCAGCCCAGGGACTTACACCGGGGAGCTGTTTTTT.

This clonotype was counted ten times or more. The V and J genes are TRBV19 and TRBJ1-4; TRBD1 matches 8 bases. V lost 3 bases and J lost 4; bases outside the gene matches: 4. Germline V gene data show CDR1 as LNHDA and CDR2 as SQIVND (reference sequence). The CDR3 is 15 amino acids. The CDR3 region has the DNA TGTGCCAGTAGTATCAGACAGGGGATTAATGAAAAACTGTTTTTT. Amino acids: CASSIRQGINEKLFF.